This TCR beta chain was captured by sequencing in a study of siplizumab effects on memory and regulatory T cells. General study results and limits: Naive T cells were seemingly more diverse than memory cells, and major contributions to the alloresponse seemed to be made by them.

To note about this clone: Its antigen remains unknown.

TCRdb's table, derived via immunoSEQ multiplex PCR, lists solely in-frame clones and lacks some. The sample has tens of thousands of clones, 70% to 90% seen once; the top ten hold roughly 3.8%. Trimming removed 5 bases from V and 7 bases from J, with 15 bases in between. CDR3 length: 13 residues. The germline V gene has CDR1 SEHNR and CDR2 FQNEAQ (reference sequence). The sample was memory CD4+ T cells sorted from blood. The chain joins TRBV7-9 to TRBJ2-7, with D perhaps matching TRBD2 (7 bases). The TCR sequence derives from a human donor in good health. The CDR3 is CASSQEQGGEQYF. CDR3 bases: TGTGCCAGCAGCCAAGAACAGGGAGGGGAGCAGTACTTC.